One sample yielded the 11 T cell receptor beta chains listed below, sequenced in a study of cytomegalovirus exposure and HLA in healthy donors. The study ran its PCR with 60 Vbeta and 13 Jbeta primers. Here immunoSEQ multiplex PCR was the method, and the copy in TCRdb shows in-frame clones only, minus some. In the table there are approximately 190,000 clones, almost 85% of which are singletons. Sequencing was performed on PBMCs. These receptor sequences come from a boy aged 5-17 years in good health and CMV-seronegative.

This sequence joins TRBV29-1 and TRBJ2-5; D possibly corresponds to TRBD2 (6 bases). Trimming left V 8 bases short and J 2 bases short, with 12 bases between. CDR1 SQVTM and CDR2 ANQGSEA come from the germline V gene. CDR3 length: 12 residues. CDR3 nucleotide sequence: TGCAGCCACGGGGGTAGGCAAGAGACCCAGTACTTC. It translates to CSHGGRQETQYF. Full variable domain (remainder filled in from reference TRBV29-1 and TRBJ2-5): SAVISQKPSRDICQRGTSLTIQCQVDSQVTMMFWYRQQPGQSLTLIATANQGSEATYESGFVIDKFPISRPNLTFSTLTVSNMSPEDSSIYLCSHGGRQETQYFGPGTRLLVL.

The genes are TRBV28 and TRBJ2-1; possibly TRBD2 for D (6 bases). Trimming cost V 4 bases and J 0 bases, with 16 bases left between them. Germline V CDR1 and CDR2: MDHEN, SYDVKM. There are 17 residues in the CDR3. The CDR3 loop is CASSYIRGASSYNEQFF. As DNA, the CDR3 is TGTGCCAGCAGTTATATTCGCGGGGCGAGCTCCTACAATGAGCAGTTCTTC.

The chain uses TRBV30 and TRBJ2-7; D possibly corresponds to TRBD2 (6 bases). The germline V and J ends were trimmed by 5 bases and 7 bases, with 9 bases remaining between them. The CDR3 runs 10 residues. The germline V gene has CDR1 GTSNPN and CDR2 SVGIG (reference sequence). This chain's CDR3 is CAWGGMEQYF. For the CDR3, the DNA is TGTGCCTGGGGGGGGATGGAGCAGTACTTC.

The chain uses TRBV6-1 and TRBJ1-4, with D unclear. The CDR3 covers 14 residues. V lost 1 base and J lost 4, with 7 bases in between. Per germline, CDR1 MNHNS and CDR2 SASEGT. The CDR3 bases are TGTGCCAGCAGTGAAGTACGGTTTAATGAAAAACTGTTTTTT. It translates to CASSEVRFNEKLFF.

V gene TRBV9 combines with J gene TRBJ2-2; 12 bases are a match to TRBD2. The V gene's germline CDR1 is SGDLS and CDR2 YYNGEE. The CDR3 loop spans 20 amino acids. Germline trimming cut 3 bases from V and 0 bases from J; bases unmatched to any gene: 12. CDR3 region: CASSAPKLAGGIANTGELFF. The CDR3 DNA follows: TGTGCCAGCAGCGCCCCTAAACTAGCGGGAGGAATCGCGAACACCGGGGAGCTGTTTTTT.

This chain joins TRBV19 and TRBJ2-7; weak D call: TRBD2 (5 bases). There are 18 residues in the CDR3. Germline V gives CDR1 LNHDA, CDR2 SQIVND (reference sequence). V lost 3 bases to trimming and J lost 0 bases, with 21 bases between them. In DNA form, the CDR3 reads TGTGCCAGTAGTATTTCCCCCGTTGGTGCTGGAGGCTCCTACGAGCAGTACTTC. It encodes CASSISPVGAGGSYEQYF.

The chain is built from TRBV7-9 and TRBJ2-1, with D maybe TRBD2 (6 bases). The V end was cut by 1 base, the J end by 1 base, with 8 bases between. This CDR3 is 15 amino acids long. Germline values: CDR1 SEHNR, CDR2 FQNEAQ (reference sequence). CDR3 residues: CASSLGGESYNEQFF. The CDR3 nucleotides read TGTGCCAGCAGCTTAGGGGGGGAATCCTACAATGAGCAGTTCTTC. Drawing the rest from reference TRBV7-9 and TRBJ2-1, the complete variable domain is DTGVSQNPRHKITKRGQNVTFRCDPISEHNRLYWYRQTLGQGPEFLTYFQNEAQLEKSRLLSDRFSAERPKGSFSTLEIQRTEQGDSAMYLCASSLGGESYNEQFFGPGTRLTVL.

The rearrangement links TRBV7-9 to TRBJ2-7, with D maybe TRBD1 (5 bases). The CDR3 covers 15 residues. V gave up 4 bases and J gave up 5 bases, with 18 bases separating them. Germline loops: CDR1 SEHNR, CDR2 FQNEAQ (reference sequence). CDR3 loop: CASSWKSGKHNEQYF. CDR3 nucleotide sequence: TGTGCCAGCAGCTGGAAATCAGGGAAACACAACGAGCAGTACTTC.

The DNA of the CDR3 is TGTGCCAGCTCGGACAGCTATCAAGAGACCCAGTACTTC. Its translation: CASSDSYQETQYF. V gene TRBV2 combines with J gene TRBJ2-5, with a weak D call TRBD1 (6 bases). CDR1 SNHLY and CDR2 FYNNEI come from the germline V gene. The CDR3 runs to 13 residues. V shed 8 bases and J shed 2 bases, with 12 bases lying between them.

There are a few counts of this clone. The CDR3 region is CASIQGQGEAFF. The CDR3 DNA reads as TGTGCCAGCATCCAGGGACAGGGAGAAGCTTTCTTT. The rearrangement joins TRBV2 to TRBJ1-1; TRBD1 aligns across 9 bases. CDR1 and CDR2 (germline): SNHLY, FYNNEI. The CDR3 consists of 12 residues. The V segment lost 7 bases and the J segment 8 bases; nucleotides outside the gene matches: 5.

The chain recombines TRBV5-1 with TRBJ2-7; 8 bases are a match to TRBD2. CDR3 length: 15 residues. The V gene end was trimmed by 4 bases and the J gene end by 5 bases; junction bases not matched to a gene: 11. CDR1 is SGHRS, CDR2 YFSETQ, per germline. The CDR3: CASSVLAGPSHEQYF. Written as DNA, the CDR3 is TGCGCCAGCAGCGTCTTAGCGGGACCCAGCCACGAGCAGTACTTC. Combining the CDR3 with reference TRBV5-1 and TRBJ2-7 gives the whole variable domain KAGVTQTPRYLIKTRGQQVTLSCSPISGHRSVSWYQQTPGQGLQFLFEYFSETQRNKGNFPGRFSGRQFSNSRSEMNVSTLELGDSALYLCASSVLAGPSHEQYFGPGTRLTVT.